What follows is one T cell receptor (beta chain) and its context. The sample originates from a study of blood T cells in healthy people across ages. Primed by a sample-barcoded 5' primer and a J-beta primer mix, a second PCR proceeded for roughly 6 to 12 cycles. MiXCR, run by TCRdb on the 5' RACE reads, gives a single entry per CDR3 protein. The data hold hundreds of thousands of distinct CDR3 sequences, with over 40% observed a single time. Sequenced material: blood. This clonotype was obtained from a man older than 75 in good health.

The DNA of the CDR3 is TGTGCCACATCAGAGGCAGGGCTCGAGCAGTACTTC. It specifies CATSEAGLEQYF. V is TRBV7-2 and J is TRBJ2-7; TRBD1 might be the D (5 bases). Germline values: CDR1 SGHTA, CDR2 FQGNSA. The CDR3 runs 12 residues. Trimming removed 10 bases at V and 6 bases at J, with 16 bases between.